A single sample gave rise to the 17 T cell receptor beta chains below, sequenced in a study of metastatic and nonmetastatic thyroid tumors. TCRdb used MiXCR to call clones anew from the PCR reads. The sample lists tens of thousands of clones, more than 15% occurring once. Until they underwent thyroid surgery, no patient had received any treatment. Sequenced sample: blood. These receptors were taken from a female donor with papillary thyroid cancer or a benign thyroid nodule (not recorded which). Some clones in this sample may be carry-over from other donors' samples.

This clone was seen repeatedly, ten times or more. The sample contains more than one DNA sequence encoding this CDR3. V is TRBV19 and J is TRBJ2-3; tentatively, D is TRBD2 (7 bases). CDR3 length equals 15 residues. V was pared by 5 bases and J by 0 bases, with 12 bases between. From germline, CDR1 is LNHDA and CDR2 SQIVND (reference sequence). CDR3 sequence: CASSGGGASTDTQYF. The CDR3 DNA sequence: TGTGCCAGTAGTGGGGGGGGGGCTAGCACAGATACGCAGTATTTT.

This clone was observed at least ten times. A read error may account for a junction end that differs from germline. The chain carries TRBV20-1 and TRBJ2-1; 9 nucleotides match TRBD2. Germline assignment: CDR1 DFQATT and CDR2 SNEGSKA (reference sequence). This CDR3 comprises 16 residues. Here the CDR3 reads CSARDSGSPSYNEQFF. CDR3 nucleotides: TGCAGTGCTCGAGATAGCGGGAGCCCCTCCTACAATGAGCAGTTCTTC.

This clone was recorded at least ten times. The V call is TRBV24-1, the J call TRBJ2-1; D may correspond to TRBD1 or TRBD2 (6 bases each). Germline V gene data show CDR1 as KGHDR and CDR2 as SFDVKD. Trimming took 4 bases from V and 0 from J, leaving 12 bases between them. The CDR3 runs 16 residues. CDR3 protein: CATSEPGASSYNEQFF. The DNA for the CDR3 is TGTGCCACCAGTGAACCGGGGGCTAGCTCCTACAATGAGCAGTTCTTC.

This clone was picked up many times. Other DNA variants within this sample encode the same CDR3. The rearrangement links TRBV19 to TRBJ1-3, with D perhaps TRBD1 (5 bases). CDR1 LNHDA and CDR2 SQIVND come from the germline V gene (reference sequence). The CDR3 covers 17 residues. Trimming removed 5 bases from V and 0 bases from J, with 17 bases in between. The CDR3, as DNA: TGTGCCAGTAGTGTATCAACAGGTCGTAGCTCTGGAAACACCATATATTTT. It specifies CASSVSTGRSSGNTIYF.

This clone was found once. The chain uses TRBV20-1 and TRBJ2-7; a weak D match, TRBD1 (5 bases). CDR1 and CDR2 from the germline V gene are DFQATT and SNEGSKA (reference sequence). This CDR3 is 12 amino acids long. The V and J ends lost 7 bases and 0 bases respectively, with 10 bases between them. The CDR3: CSVSDNSYEQYF. CDR3 in DNA: TGCAGTGTGTCGGACAACTCCTACGAGCAGTACTTC.

This clone was found many times. Just one base apart from a much larger clone, this may be a read error. The rearrangement uses TRBV6-1 and TRBJ2-5; TRBD1 agrees at 9 bases. This CDR3 has 15 amino acids. CDR1 and CDR2 from the germline V gene are MNHNS and SASEGT. DNA of the CDR3: TGTGCCAGCGGGGGCCCGGGACAGGGACGAGAGACCCGGTACTTC. It encodes CASGGPGQGRETRYF.

This clone has a count of ten or more. V is TRBV30 and J is TRBJ1-1; TRBD1 aligns across 8 bases. This CDR3 has 17 amino acids. V was pared by 3 bases and J by 1 base, with 13 bases of the junction left unmatched. Germline assignment: CDR1 GTSNPN and CDR2 SVGIG (reference sequence). This CDR3 reads CAWRAYAGTGRNTEAFF. CDR3 nucleotides: TGTGCCTGGAGGGCTTACGCCGGGACAGGTCGGAACACTGAAGCTTTCTTT.

Ten or more counts support this clone. The rearrangement uses TRBV11-3 and TRBJ1-3; perhaps TRBD1 as D (6 bases). CDR1 SGHNT and CDR2 YENEEA come from the germline V gene. V was trimmed by 5 bases and J by 0 bases, leaving 14 bases between them. CDR3 length: 16 residues. The DNA for the CDR3 is TGTGCCAGCAGCCACGGGACACCGAGCTCTGGAAACACCATATATTTT. This sequence encodes CASSHGTPSSGNTIYF.

This clone was counted many times. J is TRBJ1-2 and V is TRBV20-1; D call uncertain. The germline CDR1 and CDR2 sequences are DFQATT and SNEGSKA (reference sequence). Trimming took off 6 bases at V and 0 bases at J, with 14 bases between the two ends. The CDR3 runs to 14 residues. CDR3 bases: TGCAGTGCCAATGAACAGACCTCTAACTATGGCTACACCTTC. Residues: CSANEQTSNYGYTF.

This clone was found many times. The V call is TRBV4-3, the J call TRBJ2-3, with a weak D call TRBD2 (6 bases). This CDR3 has 15 amino acids. V lost 2 bases, J lost 0 bases, and 9 bases lay in between. The germline CDR1 and CDR2 sequences are LGHNA and YSLEER. DNA of the CDR3: TGCGCCAGCAGCCAAAGGGGACTGAGCACAGATACGCAGTATTTT. Its protein product is CASSQRGLSTDTQYF.

This clone was found many times. The chain couples TRBV18 to TRBJ2-7; possible D gene TRBD2, 6 bases. The germline V gene has CDR1 KGHSH and CDR2 LQKENI. With 2 bases removed from V and 4 bases from J, the gap between germline ends came to 15 bases. The CDR3 is 15 residues long. Here the CDR3 reads CASSPSGGEKYEQYF. CDR3 nucleotides: TGTGCCAGCTCACCAAGTGGAGGGGAGAAATACGAGCAGTACTTC.

This chain uses TRBV6-7 with TRBJ2-5; 9 nucleotides match TRBD2. TRBV6-7 is annotated as an ORF whose role is uncertain. The CDR3 sequence is 12 residues long. The trim removed 6 bases at V and 4 bases at J, leaving 0 bases unmatched. DNA of the CDR3: TGTGCCAGCAGACTAGCGGGAGAGACCCAGTACTTC. This codes for CASRLAGETQYF.

V is TRBV19 and J is TRBJ2-1; D unresolved. The CDR3 loop spans 11 amino acids. Per germline, CDR1 LNHDA and CDR2 SQIVND (reference sequence). The germline V and J ends were trimmed by 3 bases and 6 bases, with 3 bases remaining between them. CDR3 bases: TGTGCCAGTAGTATGAGCAATGAGCAGTTCTTC. Translating it yields CASSMSNEQFF.

This clone was seen more than once but under ten times. V gene TRBV25-1 combines with J gene TRBJ2-1, with D perhaps matching TRBD1 (5 bases). Germline V gene data show CDR1 as MGHDK and CDR2 as SYGVNS. Trimming took 3 bases from V and 13 from J, leaving 10 bases between them. This CDR3 contains 11 residues. In DNA, the CDR3 is TGTGCCAGCAGTGATGCAGGGCATCAGTTCTTC. It specifies CASSDAGHQFF.

The J gene is TRBJ1-6, the V gene TRBV7-6; D uncertain. V was clipped by 0 bases and J by 6 bases, with 12 bases between them. The CDR3 loop spans 16 amino acids. Germline CDR1 SGHVS, CDR2 FNYEAQ. The CDR3 DNA sequence: TGTGCCAGCAGCTTAGCTTCTAAGGATCTTAATTCACCCCTCCACTTT. Translation gives CASSLASKDLNSPLHF.

In its sample, this clone was seen many times. This sequence joins TRBV29-1 and TRBJ1-1; D gene ambiguous. The CDR3 extends over 10 amino acids. Deletions cut 6 bases from V and 5 bases from J, with 7 bases between. Germline V CDR1 and CDR2: SQVTM, ANQGSEA. This CDR3 reads CSVFGTEAFF. The CDR3 bases are TGCAGCGTGTTTGGAACTGAAGCTTTCTTT. Full variable domain (missing parts from reference TRBV29-1 and TRBJ1-1): SAVISQKPSRDICQRGTSLTIQCQVDSQVTMMFWYRQQPGQSLTLIATANQGSEATYESGFVIDKFPISRPNLTFSTLTVSNMSPEDSSIYLCSVFGTEAFFGQGTRLTVV.

This clone occurred many times. The chain employs TRBV30 and TRBJ1-2; D gene ambiguous. The V end lost 0 bases, the J end lost 8 bases, and 13 bases lay between the germline ends. The CDR3 runs to 13 residues. The V gene's germline CDR1 is GTSNPN and CDR2 SVGIG (reference sequence). CDR3 nucleotide sequence: TGTGCCTGGAGTGTATCAGGACCCGCCGGCTACACCTTC. Translation: CAWSVSGPAGYTF.